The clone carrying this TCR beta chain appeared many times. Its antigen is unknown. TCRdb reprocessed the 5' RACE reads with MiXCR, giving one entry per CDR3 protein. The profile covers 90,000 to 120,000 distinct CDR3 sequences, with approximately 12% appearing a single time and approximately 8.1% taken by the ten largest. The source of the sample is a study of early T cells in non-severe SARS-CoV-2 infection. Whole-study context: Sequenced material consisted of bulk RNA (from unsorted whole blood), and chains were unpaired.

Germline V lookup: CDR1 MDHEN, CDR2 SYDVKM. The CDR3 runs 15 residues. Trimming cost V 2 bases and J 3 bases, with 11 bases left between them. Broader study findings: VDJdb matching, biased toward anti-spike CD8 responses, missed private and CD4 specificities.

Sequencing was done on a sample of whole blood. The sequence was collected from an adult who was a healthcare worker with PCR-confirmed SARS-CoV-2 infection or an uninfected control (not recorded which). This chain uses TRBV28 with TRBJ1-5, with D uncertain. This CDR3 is CASSLEAPANQPQHF. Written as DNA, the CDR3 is TGTGCCAGCAGTTTAGAGGCGCCAGCCAATCAGCCCCAGCATTTT.